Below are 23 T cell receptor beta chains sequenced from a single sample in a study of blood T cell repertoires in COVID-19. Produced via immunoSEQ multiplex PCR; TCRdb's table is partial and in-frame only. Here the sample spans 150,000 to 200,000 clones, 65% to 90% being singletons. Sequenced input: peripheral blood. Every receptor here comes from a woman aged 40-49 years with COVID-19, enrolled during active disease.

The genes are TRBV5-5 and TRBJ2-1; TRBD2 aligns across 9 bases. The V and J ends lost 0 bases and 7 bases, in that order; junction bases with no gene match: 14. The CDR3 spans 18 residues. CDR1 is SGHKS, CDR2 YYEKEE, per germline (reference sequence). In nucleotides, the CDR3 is TGTGCCAGCAGCTTGGAGCGCCCCGGGACTAGCCTCTTGAATGAGCAGTTCTTC. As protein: CASSLERPGTSLLNEQFF.

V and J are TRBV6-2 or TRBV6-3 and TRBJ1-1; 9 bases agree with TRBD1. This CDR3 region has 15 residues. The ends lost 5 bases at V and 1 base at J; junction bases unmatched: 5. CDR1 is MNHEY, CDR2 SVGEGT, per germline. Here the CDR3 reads CASSTRDRANTEAFF. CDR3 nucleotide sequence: TGTGCCAGCAGTACCCGGGACAGGGCGAACACTGAAGCTTTCTTT.

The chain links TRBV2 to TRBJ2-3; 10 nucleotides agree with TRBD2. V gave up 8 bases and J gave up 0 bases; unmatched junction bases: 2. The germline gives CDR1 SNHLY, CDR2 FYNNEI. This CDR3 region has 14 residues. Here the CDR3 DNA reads TGTGCCAGCCTACTAGCGGGGAGCACAGATACGCAGTATTTT. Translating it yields CASLLAGSTDTQYF.

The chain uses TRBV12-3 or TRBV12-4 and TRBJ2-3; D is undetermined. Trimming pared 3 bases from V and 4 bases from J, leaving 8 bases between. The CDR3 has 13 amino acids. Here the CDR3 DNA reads TGTGCCAGCAGTTTCGGAGACTCAGATACGCAGTATTTT. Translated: CASSFGDSDTQYF.

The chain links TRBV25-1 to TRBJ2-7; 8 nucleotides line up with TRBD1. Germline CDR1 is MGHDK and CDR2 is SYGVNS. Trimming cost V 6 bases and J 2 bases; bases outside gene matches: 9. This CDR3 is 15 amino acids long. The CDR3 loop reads CASRHGTGLTYEQYF. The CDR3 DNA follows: TGTGCCAGCAGGCACGGGACAGGCTTAACCTACGAGCAGTACTTC.

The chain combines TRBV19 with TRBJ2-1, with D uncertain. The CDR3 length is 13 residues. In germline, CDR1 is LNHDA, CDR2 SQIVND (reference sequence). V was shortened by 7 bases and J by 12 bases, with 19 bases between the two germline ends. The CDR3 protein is CASTSSDPIGQFF. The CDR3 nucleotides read TGTGCCAGTACTAGTTCTGACCCCATAGGGCAGTTCTTC.

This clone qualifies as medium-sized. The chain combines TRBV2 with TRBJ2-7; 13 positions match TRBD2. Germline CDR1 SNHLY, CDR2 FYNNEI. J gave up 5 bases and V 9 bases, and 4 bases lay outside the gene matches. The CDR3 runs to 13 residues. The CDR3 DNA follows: TGTGCCAGTGGGACTAGCGGGATCCACGAGCAGTACTTC. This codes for CASGTSGIHEQYF. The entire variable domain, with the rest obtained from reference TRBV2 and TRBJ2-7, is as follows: EPEVTQTPSHQVTQMGQEVILRCVPISNHLYFYWYRQILGQKVEFLVSFYNNEISEKSEIFDDQFSVERPDGSNFTLKIRSTKLEDSAMYFCASGTSGIHEQYFGPGTRLTVT.

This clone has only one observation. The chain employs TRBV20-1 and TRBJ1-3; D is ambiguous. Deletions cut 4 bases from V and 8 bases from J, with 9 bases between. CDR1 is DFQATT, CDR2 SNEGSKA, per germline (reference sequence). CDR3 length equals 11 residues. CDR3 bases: TGCAGTGCTAACTTCGTAGACACCATATATTTT. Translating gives CSANFVDTIYF.

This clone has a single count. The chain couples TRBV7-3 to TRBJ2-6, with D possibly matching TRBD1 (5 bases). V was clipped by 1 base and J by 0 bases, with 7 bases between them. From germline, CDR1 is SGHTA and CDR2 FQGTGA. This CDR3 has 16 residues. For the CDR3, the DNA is TGTGCCAGCAGCTTAAGCAGGGCCTCTGGGGCCAACGTCCTGACTTTC. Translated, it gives CASSLSRASGANVLTF. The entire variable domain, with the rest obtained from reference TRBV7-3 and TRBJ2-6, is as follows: GAGVSQTPSNKVTEKGKYVELRCDPISGHTALYWYRQSLGQGPEFLIYFQGTGAADDSGLPNDRFFAVRPEGSVSTLKIQRTERGDSAVYLCASSLSRASGANVLTFGAGSRLTVL.

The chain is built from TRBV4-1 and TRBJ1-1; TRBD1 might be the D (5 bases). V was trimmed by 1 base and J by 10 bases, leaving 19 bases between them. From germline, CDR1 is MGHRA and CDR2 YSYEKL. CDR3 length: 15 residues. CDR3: CASSQAVRGGVGAFF. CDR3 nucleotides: TGCGCCAGCAGCCAAGCCGTGCGGGGGGGTGTTGGAGCTTTCTTT.

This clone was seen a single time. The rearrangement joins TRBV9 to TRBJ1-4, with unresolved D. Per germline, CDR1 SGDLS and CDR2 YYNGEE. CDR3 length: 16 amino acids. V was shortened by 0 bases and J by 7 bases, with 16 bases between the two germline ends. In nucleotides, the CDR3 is TGTGCCAGCAGCGTAGATCCCATGCGGATGGGTGAAAAACTGTTTTTT. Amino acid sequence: CASSVDPMRMGEKLFF.

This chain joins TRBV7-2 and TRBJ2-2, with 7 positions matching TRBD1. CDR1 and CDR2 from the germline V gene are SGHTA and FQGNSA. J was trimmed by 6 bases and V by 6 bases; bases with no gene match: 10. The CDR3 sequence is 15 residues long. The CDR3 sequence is CASRIDRAAAGELFF. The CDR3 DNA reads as TGTGCCAGCAGAATAGACAGGGCTGCGGCCGGGGAGCTGTTTTTT.

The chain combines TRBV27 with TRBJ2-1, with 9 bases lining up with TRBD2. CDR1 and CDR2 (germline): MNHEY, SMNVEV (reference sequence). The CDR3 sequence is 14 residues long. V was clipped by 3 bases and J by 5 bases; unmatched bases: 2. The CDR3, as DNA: TGTGCCAGCAGTTTTGTAGCGGGGGACAATGAGCAGTTCTTC. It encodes CASSFVAGDNEQFF.

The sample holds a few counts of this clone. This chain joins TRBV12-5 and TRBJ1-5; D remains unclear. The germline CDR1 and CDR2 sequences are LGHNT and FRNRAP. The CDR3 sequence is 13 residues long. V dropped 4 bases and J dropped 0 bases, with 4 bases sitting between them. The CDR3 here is CASGSFSNQPQHF. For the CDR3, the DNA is TGTGCTAGTGGTTCCTTTAGCAATCAGCCCCAGCATTTT.

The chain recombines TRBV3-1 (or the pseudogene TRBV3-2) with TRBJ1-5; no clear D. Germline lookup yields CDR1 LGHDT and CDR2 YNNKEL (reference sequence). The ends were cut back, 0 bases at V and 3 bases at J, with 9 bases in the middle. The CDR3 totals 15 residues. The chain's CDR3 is CASSQDRGHNQPQHF. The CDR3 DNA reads TGTGCCAGCAGCCAAGACAGAGGGCACAATCAGCCCCAGCATTTT.

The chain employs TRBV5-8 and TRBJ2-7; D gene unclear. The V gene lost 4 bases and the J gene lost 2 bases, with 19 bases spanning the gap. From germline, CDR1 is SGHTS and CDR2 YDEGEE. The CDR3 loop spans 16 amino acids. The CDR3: CASSGFSGEPTYEQYV. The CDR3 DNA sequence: TGTGCCAGCAGCGGGTTCTCTGGAGAGCCTACCTACGAGCAGTACGTC.

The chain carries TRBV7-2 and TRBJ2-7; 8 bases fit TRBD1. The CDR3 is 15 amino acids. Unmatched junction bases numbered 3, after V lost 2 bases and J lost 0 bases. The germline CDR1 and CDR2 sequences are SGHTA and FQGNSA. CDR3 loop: CASSLQGQGSYEQYF. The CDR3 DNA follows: TGTGCCAGCAGCTTACAAGGACAGGGCTCCTACGAGCAGTACTTC. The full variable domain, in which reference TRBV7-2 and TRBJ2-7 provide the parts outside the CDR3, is GAGVSQSPSNKVTEKGKDVELRCDPISGHTALYWYRQSLGQGLEFLIYFQGNSAPDKSGLPSDRFSAERTGGSVSTLTIQRTQQEDSAVYLCASSLQGQGSYEQYFGPGTRLTVT.

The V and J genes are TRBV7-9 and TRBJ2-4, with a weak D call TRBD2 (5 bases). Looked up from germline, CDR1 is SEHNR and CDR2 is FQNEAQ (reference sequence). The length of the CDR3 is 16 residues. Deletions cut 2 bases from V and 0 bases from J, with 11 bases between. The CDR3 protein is CASSLWRAEAKNIQYF. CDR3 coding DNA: TGTGCCAGCAGCTTATGGCGGGCTGAAGCCAAAAACATTCAGTACTTC. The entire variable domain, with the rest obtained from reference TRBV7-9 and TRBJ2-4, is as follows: DTGVSQNPRHKITKRGQNVTFRCDPISEHNRLYWYRQTLGQGPEFLTYFQNEAQLEKSRLLSDRFSAERPKGSFSTLEIQRTEQGDSAMYLCASSLWRAEAKNIQYFGAGTRLSVL.

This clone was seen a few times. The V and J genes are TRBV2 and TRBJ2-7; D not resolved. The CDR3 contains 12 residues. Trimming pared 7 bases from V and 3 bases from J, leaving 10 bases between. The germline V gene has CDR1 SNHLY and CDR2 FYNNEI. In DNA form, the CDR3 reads TGTGCCAGCACTACGATGAGCTACGAGCAGTACTTC. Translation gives CASTTMSYEQYF.

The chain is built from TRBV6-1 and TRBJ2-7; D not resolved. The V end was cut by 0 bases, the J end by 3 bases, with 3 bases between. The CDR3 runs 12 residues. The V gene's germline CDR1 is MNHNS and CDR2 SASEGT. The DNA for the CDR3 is TGTGCCAGCAGTGAAGCTAGCTACGAGCAGTACGTC. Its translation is CASSEASYEQYV.

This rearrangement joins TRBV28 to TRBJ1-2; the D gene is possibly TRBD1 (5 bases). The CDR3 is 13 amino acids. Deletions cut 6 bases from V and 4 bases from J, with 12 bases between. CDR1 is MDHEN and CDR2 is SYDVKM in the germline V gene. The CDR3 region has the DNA TGTGCCAGCAGCTCAGGGATACGCTATGGCTACACCTTC. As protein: CASSSGIRYGYTF.

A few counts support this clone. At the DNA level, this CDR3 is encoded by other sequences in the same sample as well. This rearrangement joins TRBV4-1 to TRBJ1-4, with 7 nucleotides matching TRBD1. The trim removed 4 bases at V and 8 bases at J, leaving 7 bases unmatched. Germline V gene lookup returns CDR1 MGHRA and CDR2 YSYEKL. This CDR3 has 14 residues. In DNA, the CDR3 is TGCGCCAGCAGCCGAAACAGGGGTGGGGAAAAACTGTTTTTT. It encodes CASSRNRGGEKLFF.

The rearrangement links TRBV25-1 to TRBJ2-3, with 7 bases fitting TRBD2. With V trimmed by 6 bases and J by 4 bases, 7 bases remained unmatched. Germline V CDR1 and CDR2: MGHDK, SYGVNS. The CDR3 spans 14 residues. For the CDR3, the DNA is TGTGCCAGCAGGGGAGGGTGGGGGTCAGATACGCAGTATTTT. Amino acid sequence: CASRGGWGSDTQYF.